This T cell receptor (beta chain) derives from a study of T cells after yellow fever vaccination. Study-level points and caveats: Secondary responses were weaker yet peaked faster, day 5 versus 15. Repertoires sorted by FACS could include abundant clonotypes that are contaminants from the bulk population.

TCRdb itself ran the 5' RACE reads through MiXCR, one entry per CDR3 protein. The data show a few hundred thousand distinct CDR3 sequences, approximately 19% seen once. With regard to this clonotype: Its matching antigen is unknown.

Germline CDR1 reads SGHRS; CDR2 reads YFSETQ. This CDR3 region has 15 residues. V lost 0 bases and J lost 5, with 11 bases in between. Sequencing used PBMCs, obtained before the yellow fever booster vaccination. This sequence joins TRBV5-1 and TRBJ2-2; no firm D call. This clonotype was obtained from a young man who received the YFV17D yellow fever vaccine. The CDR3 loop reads CASSLGDRSTGELFF. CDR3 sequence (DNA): TGCGCCAGCAGCTTGGGAGATCGTTCGACCGGGGAGCTGTTTTTT.